This paragraph reports one TCR beta chain. Its antigen remains unknown. The entry originates in a study of T-cell memory formation after mild COVID-19. Study-wide findings and caveats: The finding that pre-infection memory included some responding clones suggested that cross-reactive memory joined. While clones contracting from day 15 to 85 were balanced between CD4 and CD8, later expanders leaned CD4+. Among CD4+ contracting clones, most were CM and EM, and CD8+ ones EMRA.

The germline V gene encodes CDR1 SGHRS and CDR2 YFSETQ. V lost 5 bases, J lost 10 bases, and 9 bases stayed unmatched. This CDR3 has 14 residues. Barcoded TCR alpha and TCR beta cDNA libraries with UMIs came from 5'RACE using constant-segment primers. In TCRdb, the 5' RACE reads were re-called with MiXCR into one record per CDR3 protein. The sample lists 200,000 to 250,000 distinct CDR3 sequences, over 8.5% occurring once. The receptor was derived from a man aged 18-30 years who had mild COVID-19 (a few samples of this study predate the infection). Cell type and time point are not known. The chain couples TRBV5-1 to TRBJ1-6; 7 bases match TRBD1. Sequencing was performed on PBMCs or a T cell subset sorted from them (not recorded which). The CDR3 DNA reads as TGCGCCAGCAGGGGGGACAGTCATCTCTCACCCCTCCACTTT. This gives the protein CASRGDSHLSPLHF.